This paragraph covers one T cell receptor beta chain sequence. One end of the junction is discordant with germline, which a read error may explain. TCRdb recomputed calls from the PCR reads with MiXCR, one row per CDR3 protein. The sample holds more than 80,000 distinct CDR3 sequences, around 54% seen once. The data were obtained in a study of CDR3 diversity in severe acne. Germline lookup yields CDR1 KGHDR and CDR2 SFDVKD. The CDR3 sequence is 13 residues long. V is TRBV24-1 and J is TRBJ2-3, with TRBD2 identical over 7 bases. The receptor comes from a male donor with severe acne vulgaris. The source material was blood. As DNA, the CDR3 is TGTGCCAGCAGTGACCCTGGACTAGAGAGTCTGTTCTTT. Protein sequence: CASSDPGLESLFF.